One and the same sample provided the 25 T cell receptor beta chains below, sequenced in a study of blood T cell repertoires in COVID-19. Generated by immunoSEQ multiplex PCR, the TCRdb table keeps only in-frame clones and is missing some. The data contain around 61,000 clones, roughly nine tenths of them singletons. The sequenced material came from peripheral blood. The receptors were gathered from a woman aged 60 to 75 with COVID-19, enrolled during active disease.

CDR3 nucleotide sequence: TGTGCCATCAGTGAGTGGAGGGAGACTAGCGGGATTAGCTCCTACGAGCAGTACTTC. Its translation: CAISEWRETSGISSYEQYF. The rearrangement links TRBV10-3 to TRBJ2-7, with TRBD2 matching over 11 bases. The CDR3 covers 19 residues. Germline CDR1 is ENHRY and CDR2 is SYGVKD. V lost 1 base, J lost 0 bases, and 11 bases stayed unmatched.

The V call is TRBV4-2, the J call TRBJ2-2; possibly TRBD1 for D (6 bases). Germline CDR1 LGHNA, CDR2 YNFKEQ. Trimming removed 5 bases from V and 5 bases from J, with 9 bases in between. The CDR3 runs 13 residues. CDR3 protein: CASSTGWTGELFF. The CDR3 coding sequence is TGTGCCAGCAGCACAGGGTGGACCGGGGAGCTGTTTTTT.

The rearrangement joins TRBV5-1 to TRBJ2-1, with 14 nucleotides matching TRBD2. Germline CDR1 SGHRS, CDR2 YFSETQ. This CDR3 spans 17 amino acids. The trim removed 4 bases at V and 4 bases at J, leaving 7 bases unmatched. The CDR3 protein is CASSPTSGGAAYNEQFF. CDR3 nucleotide sequence: TGCGCCAGCAGCCCGACTAGCGGGGGGGCCGCTTACAATGAGCAGTTCTTC. Drawing the rest from reference TRBV5-1 and TRBJ2-1, the complete variable domain is KAGVTQTPRYLIKTRGQQVTLSCSPISGHRSVSWYQQTPGQGLQFLFEYFSETQRNKGNFPGRFSGRQFSNSRSEMNVSTLELGDSALYLCASSPTSGGAAYNEQFFGPGTRLTVL.

This sequence joins TRBV4-1 and TRBJ2-1; D perhaps matches TRBD2 (6 bases). The length of the CDR3 is 18 residues. Germline V gene lookup returns CDR1 MGHRA and CDR2 YSYEKL. Trimming pared 1 base from V and 2 bases from J, leaving 18 bases between. As DNA, the CDR3 is TGCGCCAGCAGCCAAGGGCCCGTCGGGGGAAGTACCTACAATGAGCAGTTCTTC. This gives the protein CASSQGPVGGSTYNEQFF.

This chain uses TRBV5-1 with TRBJ1-1; perhaps TRBD1 as D (5 bases). Germline V lookup: CDR1 SGHRS, CDR2 YFSETQ. V lost 0 bases, J lost 0 bases, and 9 bases lay in between. This CDR3 has 15 amino acids. The CDR3 DNA reads TGCGCCAGCAGCTTGGATGGCAGGGTGAACACTGAAGCTTTCTTT. Translating gives CASSLDGRVNTEAFF.

The V gene is TRBV10-2, the J gene TRBJ1-1; 10 nucleotides line up with TRBD1. After removal of 6 bases from V and 3 bases from J, the junction contained 10 bases not matched to a gene. Germline V lookup: CDR1 WSHSY, CDR2 SAAADI. The CDR3 is 16 amino acids. The CDR3, as DNA: TGCGCCAGCAGAGGACAGGGGGAGTCGGGGTACACTGAAGCTTTCTTT. Translating it yields CASRGQGESGYTEAFF.

The chain is built from TRBV10-1 and TRBJ1-1; 7 nucleotides agree with TRBD1. With 7 bases clipped from V and 6 bases from J, the junction kept 17 bases outside the gene matches. This CDR3 is 16 amino acids long. Per germline, CDR1 WNHNN and CDR2 SYGVQD (reference sequence). The CDR3 is CASTNDREELVPEAFF. CDR3 DNA sequence: TGCGCCAGCACTAATGACAGGGAAGAGTTAGTTCCTGAAGCTTTCTTT.

V usage is TRBV6-2 or TRBV6-3 and J usage is TRBJ2-7; 9 bases agree with TRBD1. The CDR3 length is 15 residues. Unmatched junction bases numbered 9, after V lost 4 bases and J lost 5 bases. Germline V gene sequence: CDR1 MNHEY, CDR2 SVGEGT. CDR3 residues: CASSWGQGVFDEQYF. The CDR3 coding sequence is TGTGCCAGCAGTTGGGGACAGGGAGTTTTCGACGAGCAGTACTTC.

The V and J genes are TRBV7-9 and TRBJ2-7; 7 nucleotides align to TRBD1. V lost 4 bases and J lost 5; bases outside the gene matches: 8. The germline V gene has CDR1 SEHNR and CDR2 FQNEAQ (reference sequence). The CDR3 extends over 14 amino acids. The CDR3 coding sequence is TGTGCCAGCAGCTCGGACAGGATCAAGGACGAGCAGTACTTC. Translating it yields CASSSDRIKDEQYF.

CDR3 nucleotides: TGCAGCGTTGACCAGGGGCACTCTGGAAACACCATATATTTT. Protein product: CSVDQGHSGNTIYF. The chain has TRBV29-1 and TRBJ1-3, with a weak D call TRBD1 (6 bases). The CDR3 length is 14 residues. CDR1 is SQVTM and CDR2 is ANQGSEA in the germline V gene. Between the trimmed V and J ends, which lost 3 bases and 0 bases, there was a span of 9 bases.

The genes are TRBV29-1 and TRBJ1-1; no definite D call. CDR1 and CDR2 (germline): SQVTM, ANQGSEA. V dropped 4 bases and J dropped 1 base, with 10 bases sitting between them. The CDR3 totals 13 residues. The CDR3, as DNA: TGCAGCGTTGGTATAATACAGAACACTGAAGCTTTCTTT. This gives the protein CSVGIIQNTEAFF.

V is TRBV6-5 and J is TRBJ2-3; TRBD1 agrees at 7 bases. Germline V gene sequence: CDR1 MNHEY, CDR2 SVGAGI. The V and J ends lost 5 bases and 0 bases, in that order; junction bases with no gene match: 5. CDR3 length equals 15 residues. CDR3 sequence: CASSKGQTSTDTQYF. Written as DNA, the CDR3 is TGTGCCAGCAGTAAGGGACAGACTAGCACAGATACGCAGTATTTT.

The chain recombines TRBV11-3 with TRBJ1-3; D remains unclear. The CDR3 loop spans 16 amino acids. From germline, CDR1 is SGHNT and CDR2 YENEEA. V lost 0 bases and J 0 bases, leaving 9 bases between the germline ends. The CDR3 protein is CASSLDTQNSGNTIYF. CDR3 bases: TGTGCCAGCAGCTTAGATACACAGAACTCTGGAAACACCATATATTTT. Variable domain in full (rest from reference TRBV11-3 and TRBJ1-3): EAGVVQSPRYKIIEKKQPVAFWCNPISGHNTLYWYLQNLGQGPELLIRYENEEAVDDSQLPKDRFSAERLKGVDSTLKIQPAELGDSAVYLCASSLDTQNSGNTIYFGEGSWLTVV.

The chain is built from TRBV5-1 and TRBJ1-4; 7 bases agree with TRBD1. The CDR3 is made up of 15 amino acids. Germline CDR1 and CDR2: SGHRS and YFSETQ. Losses at the gene ends were 0 bases for V and 4 bases for J; bases not matched to a gene: 3. CDR3: CASSLAGQNNEKLFF. The CDR3 nucleotides read TGCGCCAGCAGCTTGGCGGGACAGAATAATGAAAAACTGTTTTTT.

V usage is TRBV18 and J usage is TRBJ2-3, with TRBD2 matching over 7 bases. V shed 3 bases, J shed 5 bases, and the junction held 2 bases outside the gene matches. CDR3 length equals 13 residues. Germline V gene lookup returns CDR1 KGHSH and CDR2 LQKENI. The CDR3 protein is CASSPLAEDTQYF. CDR3 in DNA: TGTGCCAGCTCACCTCTAGCGGAAGATACGCAGTATTTT.

This rearrangement joins TRBV16 to TRBJ2-1, with D possibly TRBD2 on 5 matching bases. From germline, CDR1 is KGHSY and CDR2 FQNENV. This CDR3 is built from 15 residues. Trimming shortened V by 2 bases and J by 1 base, and 9 bases separated the two germline ends. CDR3 region: CASSQTRVSYNEQFF. The CDR3 nucleotides read TGTGCCAGCAGCCAAACGCGGGTGTCCTACAATGAGCAGTTCTTC.

The chain links TRBV18 to TRBJ2-1, with 7 bases aligning to TRBD1. Germline V gene lookup returns CDR1 KGHSH and CDR2 LQKENI. After removal of 6 bases from V and 0 bases from J, the junction contained 5 bases not matched to a gene. This CDR3 has 15 amino acids. The CDR3 region is CASSPGQSSYNEQFF. The DNA of the CDR3 is TGTGCCAGCTCCCCGGGACAGAGCTCCTACAATGAGCAGTTCTTC.

The chain links TRBV9 to TRBJ1-2; TRBD1 agrees at 7 bases. Germline V gives CDR1 SGDLS, CDR2 YYNGEE. CDR3 length: 14 residues. J was trimmed by 4 bases and V by 4 bases; bases with no gene match: 7. The CDR3 DNA sequence: TGTGCCAGCAGCCCCGACAGGGATGGCTATGGCTACACCTTC. Its translation is CASSPDRDGYGYTF. Full variable domain (rest looked up from reference TRBV9 and TRBJ1-2): DSGVTQTPKHLITATGQRVTLRCSPRSGDLSVYWYQQSLDQGLQFLIQYYNGEERAKGNILERFSAQQFPDLHSELNLSSLELGDSALYFCASSPDRDGYGYTFGSGTRLTVV.

The rearrangement links TRBV6-2 or TRBV6-3 to TRBJ1-5, with D possibly being TRBD1 (6 bases). The germline CDR1 and CDR2 sequences are MNHEY and SVGEGT. With 6 bases removed from V and 5 bases from J, the gap between germline ends came to 20 bases. The CDR3 covers 16 residues. As DNA, the CDR3 is TGTGCCAGCAGCCCGTACTTAGCAGGGGCTCATCAGCCCCAGCATTTT. The encoded protein is CASSPYLAGAHQPQHF.

The chain carries TRBV5-1 and TRBJ1-1; D call uncertain. CDR3 length equals 13 residues. The ends were cut back, 3 bases at V and 4 bases at J, with 10 bases in the middle. Per the germline V gene, CDR1 is SGHRS and CDR2 is YFSETQ. CDR3 loop: CASSSPLATEAFF. DNA of the CDR3: TGCGCCAGCAGCTCGCCGTTGGCCACTGAAGCTTTCTTT.

The chain recombines TRBV13 with TRBJ2-1; D gene unclear. The germline gives CDR1 PRHDT, CDR2 FYEKMQ (reference sequence). V was shortened by 5 bases and J by 0 bases, with 8 bases between the two germline ends. This CDR3 comprises 14 residues. The CDR3 loop reads CASSESSSYNEQFF. CDR3 coding DNA: TGTGCCAGCAGCGAATCTAGCTCCTACAATGAGCAGTTCTTC.

This chain links TRBV5-1 with TRBJ2-2, with 11 bases identical to TRBD2. Germline V gene data show CDR1 as SGHRS and CDR2 as YFSETQ. This CDR3 has 16 residues. V lost 0 bases to trimming and J lost 3 bases; unmatched junction nucleotides: 1. CDR3 nucleotide sequence: TGCGCCAGCAGCTTGGTACTAGCGGGAGACACCGGGGAGCTGTTTTTT. Its protein product is CASSLVLAGDTGELFF.

The chain uses TRBV7-8 and TRBJ2-1, with 8 positions matching TRBD2. The CDR3 runs to 14 residues. The V and J ends lost 7 bases and 5 bases, in that order; junction bases with no gene match: 7. The germline CDR1 and CDR2 sequences are SGHVS and FQNEAQ. CDR3 region: CASTRLALDNEQFF. The CDR3 DNA is TGTGCCAGCACCCGACTAGCGTTGGACAATGAGCAGTTCTTC.

The chain is built from TRBV14 and TRBJ1-1; D is undetermined. Germline V lookup: CDR1 SGHDN, CDR2 FVKESK. V was pared by 0 bases and J by 6 bases, with 11 bases between. The CDR3 totals 14 residues. The CDR3 is CASSQDIHKSEAFF. CDR3 nucleotide sequence: TGTGCCAGCAGCCAAGATATCCACAAGTCTGAAGCTTTCTTT.

The CDR3 reads CASSSGHATFF. The CDR3 DNA reads TGTGCCAGCAGTTCAGGACACGCCACTTTCTTT. The rearrangement links TRBV12-3 or TRBV12-4 to TRBJ1-1; perhaps TRBD1 as D (5 bases). Between the trimmed V and J ends, which lost 4 bases and 12 bases, there was a span of 12 bases. The CDR3 has 11 residues.